This T cell receptor (beta chain) is from a study of T cell repertoires in aging, cancer and after chemotherapy. As regards this clonotype: What it binds is unknown.

Amplification of TCR beta used genomic DNA extracted from peripheral blood. V shed 7 bases, J shed 1 base, and the junction held 13 bases outside the gene matches. The CDR3 runs 16 residues. General study findings and limits: Immunological memory after chemotherapy cannot be judged from the repertoire data. Healthy donors lost TCR diversity with age mainly through richness, cancer patients through richness and evenness.

Multiplex touch-down PCR with TRB-A/B primers amplified rearranged V-D-J TRB sequences. TCRdb analysed the multiplex PCR reads with MiXCR anew, one entry per CDR3 protein. The table has under 900 distinct CDR3 sequences, 22% seen once; the top ten hold about two fifths. The V call is TRBV23-1, the J call TRBJ2-7, with 7 bases matching TRBD1. TRBV23-1 has ORF status, its function being uncertain. The TCR sequence derives from a human donor with a solid tumor. Material: blood. The chain's CDR3 is CASIKPRQGRSYEQYF. In DNA form, the CDR3 reads TGCGCCAGCATAAAGCCCCGACAGGGTCGGTCCTACGAGCAGTACTTC.